This entry describes one T cell receptor (beta chain). As yet, its antigen is unknown. Data came from immunoSEQ multiplex PCR; TCRdb stores just in-frame clones and leaves some out. The table records around 110,000 clones, 85% to 95% of them present only once. This specimen belongs to a study of T cell responses to AZD1222 COVID-19 vaccine. V was clipped by 2 bases and J by 4 bases; unmatched bases: 5. Germline assignment: CDR1 MDHEN and CDR2 SYDVKM. The CDR3 runs 14 residues. Points from the study as a whole: The donor cohort was predominantly white British with a female majority, and clonal diversity may have been underestimated. Baseline testing showed seropositivity in only a handful of AZD1222 recipients. Sampled repertoires all dated from after the peak T cell response. Across the whole spike, CD4 TCRs peaked at regions 160-218 and 743-854.

The clonotype comes from an adult in good health. The material was peripheral blood, obtained on day 0 of AZD1222 vaccination. The gene calls are TRBV28 and TRBJ2-7; 7 bases match TRBD2. The CDR3 region is CASSLVGGRYEQYF. The CDR3 DNA reads TGTGCCAGCAGTTTAGTGGGAGGGCGGTACGAGCAGTACTTC.